The 21 T cell receptor beta chains presented below share a single source sample, sequenced in a study of T cell repertoires in cytomegalovirus infection. Each CDR3 protein is one row after TCRdb ran MiXCR on the reads. The sample holds fewer than 950,000 distinct CDR3 sequences, 32% seen once. For these receptors, no antigen is known. Here the sequenced sample was cultured CD8+ T cells from PBMCs, taken from culture after CMV antigen stimulation. The receptors were gathered from a human donor in good health (CMV status not recorded). Some clones in this sample may be carry-over from other donors' samples.

This clonotype came up many times. The J gene is TRBJ2-1, the V gene TRBV7-2, with 11 nucleotides matching TRBD2. Per germline, CDR1 SGHTA and CDR2 FQGNSA. The junction had 6 bases not matched to a gene; V was cut back by 4 bases and J by 7 bases. The CDR3 runs 15 residues. DNA of the CDR3: TGTGCCAGCAGCTATAGCGGGGGGGCCTTAAATGAGCAGTTCTTC. It codes for CASSYSGGALNEQFF. The full variable domain, in which reference TRBV7-2 and TRBJ2-1 provide the parts outside the CDR3, is GAGVSQSPSNKVTEKGKDVELRCDPISGHTALYWYRQSLGQGLEFLIYFQGNSAPDKSGLPSDRFSAERTGGSVSTLTIQRTQQEDSAVYLCASSYSGGALNEQFFGPGTRLTVL.

V is TRBV27 and J is TRBJ1-5, with 10 nucleotides matching TRBD1. There are 15 residues in the CDR3. Per germline, CDR1 MNHEY and CDR2 SMNVEV (reference sequence). The V gene end was trimmed by 5 bases and the J gene end by 6 bases; junction bases not matched to a gene: 7. The DNA for the CDR3 is TGTGCCAGCAGTATCTCCGGGACAGGGGCTCAGCCCCAGCATTTT. Translation gives CASSISGTGAQPQHF.

Only one count was recorded for this clonotype. The chain employs TRBV5-1 and TRBJ1-2, with a possible D match to TRBD1 (5 bases). Germline V gives CDR1 SGHRS, CDR2 YFSETQ. The CDR3 spans 13 residues. V was shortened by 5 bases and J by 4 bases, with 12 bases between the two germline ends. The chain's CDR3 is CASRLQAFYGYTF. The CDR3 DNA is TGCGCCAGCAGACTACAGGCTTTCTATGGCTACACCTTC.

The chain links TRBV5-4 to TRBJ2-7; 8 bases fit TRBD1. V was clipped by 5 bases and J by 1 base; unmatched bases: 8. Germline values: CDR1 SGHNT, CDR2 YYREEE (reference sequence). This CDR3 has 15 amino acids. The CDR3 bases are TGTGCCAGCAGATCCGACAGGGGCTTTTCCTACGAGCAGTACTTC. This gives the protein CASRSDRGFSYEQYF.

The chain recombines TRBV27 with TRBJ2-7; no reliable D call. The CDR3 extends over 15 amino acids. In germline, CDR1 is MNHEY, CDR2 SMNVEV (reference sequence). Trimming shortened V by 4 bases and J by 6 bases, and 19 bases separated the two germline ends. This CDR3 is CASSSDLRHSGEQYV. CDR3 nucleotide sequence: TGTGCCAGCAGTTCCGACCTCCGGCATTCGGGCGAGCAGTACGTC.

This chain links TRBV7-6 with TRBJ2-1; 10 bases agree with TRBD2. Losses at the gene ends were 1 base for V and 7 bases for J; bases not matched to a gene: 4. The germline V gene has CDR1 SGHVS and CDR2 FNYEAQ. The CDR3 spans 15 residues. The CDR3 reads CASSLEAGGTNEQFF. CDR3 in DNA: TGTGCCAGCAGCTTAGAAGCGGGGGGGACAAATGAGCAGTTCTTC.

V is TRBV6-1 and J is TRBJ2-7, with D unclear. The CDR3 is 15 amino acids. Germline values: CDR1 MNHNS, CDR2 SASEGT. The V end was cut by 6 bases, the J end by 3 bases, with 18 bases between. Here the CDR3 reads CASSPGVVPGYEQYF. CDR3 nucleotides: TGTGCCAGCAGCCCTGGGGTGGTCCCCGGCTACGAGCAGTACTTC.

The chain uses TRBV7-6 and TRBJ2-5, with TRBD2 matching over 12 bases. CDR3 length: 15 amino acids. Germline-derived CDR1 and CDR2 are SGHVS and FNYEAQ. The V segment lost 5 bases and the J segment 11 bases; nucleotides outside the gene matches: 12. CDR3 sequence: CASSPPSTSGGRQYF. The CDR3 nucleotides are TGTGCCAGCAGCCCCCCGTCGACTAGCGGGGGCCGTCAGTACTTC.

The V gene is TRBV29-1, the J gene TRBJ2-2; D might be TRBD1 or TRBD2, each matching 6 bases. V lost 4 bases, J lost 4 bases, and 13 bases lay in between. CDR3 length equals 14 residues. Germline-derived CDR1 and CDR2 are SQVTM and ANQGSEA. As DNA, the CDR3 is TGCAGCGTTGCGGAAGGGGGGAGCACCGGGGAGCTGTTTTTT. The encoded protein is CSVAEGGSTGELFF.

This clonotype was counted only a few times. CDR3 amino acids: CASSRGTAGELFF. CDR3 nucleotides: TGTGCCAGTAGCAGGGGGACGGCCGGGGAGCTGTTTTTT. This rearrangement joins TRBV19 to TRBJ2-2; TRBD1 agrees at 7 bases. Germline V lookup: CDR1 LNHDA, CDR2 SQIVND (reference sequence). The CDR3 has 13 amino acids. The ends lost 6 bases at V and 6 bases at J; junction bases unmatched: 4.

This chain connects TRBV7-3 to TRBJ2-1, with TRBD2 matching over 14 bases. V was clipped by 2 bases and J by 10 bases; unmatched bases: 10. This CDR3 comprises 17 residues. The V gene's germline CDR1 is SGHTA and CDR2 FQGTGA. The DNA of the CDR3 is TGTGCCAGCAGCTTAGAGGGACTAGCGGGGGCCTTTGTAGAGCAGTTCTTC. It is translated as CASSLEGLAGAFVEQFF.

This clonotype turned up a few times. CDR3 amino acids: CASSGRGKFF. CDR3 DNA: TGTGCCAGCAGTGGGCGGGGAAAGTTTTTT. V is TRBV12-3 or TRBV12-4 and J is TRBJ2-2, with a possible D match to TRBD2 (6 bases). V lost 5 bases and J 16 bases, leaving 11 bases between the germline ends. The length of the CDR3 is 10 residues.

The chain recombines TRBV28 with TRBJ2-1; 8 bases line up with TRBD2. CDR1 and CDR2 from the germline V gene are MDHEN and SYDVKM. The CDR3 is made up of 15 amino acids. After removal of 1 base from V and 5 bases from J, the junction contained 4 bases not matched to a gene. In DNA form, the CDR3 reads TGTGCCAGCAGTTTATCCACTAGCGGAGACAATGAGCAGTTCTTC. Translation: CASSLSTSGDNEQFF.

This clonotype was counted only a few times. This chain links TRBV7-2 with TRBJ1-5; D remains unclear. From germline, CDR1 is SGHTA and CDR2 FQGNSA. The V end was cut by 2 bases, the J end by 5 bases, with 10 bases between. There are 14 residues in the CDR3. CDR3 DNA sequence: TGTGCCAGCAGCTTACTTGGGATCCATCAGCCCCAGCATTTT. This codes for CASSLLGIHQPQHF.

The chain uses TRBV10-3 and TRBJ2-7, with 8 bases lining up with TRBD1. The CDR3 runs to 13 residues. The V gene's germline CDR1 is ENHRY and CDR2 SYGVKD. With V trimmed by 5 bases and J by 5 bases, 5 bases remained unmatched. For the CDR3, the DNA is TGTGCCATCAGTCAGGGGGCCTCAAACGAGCAGTACGTC. Translated, it gives CAISQGASNEQYV.

This clonotype showed up just a few times. The chain uses TRBV7-4 and TRBJ2-2; D gene uncertain. Trimming pared 3 bases from V and 0 bases from J, leaving 11 bases between. Germline loops: CDR1 SGHVT, CDR2 SQSDAQ. The CDR3 sequence is 16 residues long. The CDR3 sequence is CASSFVGRSNTGELFF. The CDR3 DNA follows: TGTGCCAGCAGCTTCGTTGGCCGATCGAACACCGGGGAGCTGTTTTTT.

The chain employs TRBV27 and TRBJ1-1, with 9 bases that match TRBD1. J gave up 3 bases and V 5 bases, and 7 bases lay outside the gene matches. Germline lookup yields CDR1 MNHEY and CDR2 SMNVEV (reference sequence). This CDR3 contains 15 residues. This CDR3 is CASSGSRDRDTEAFF. CDR3 nucleotide sequence: TGTGCCAGCAGTGGGTCCCGGGACAGGGACACTGAAGCTTTCTTT.

This clonotype was observed at least ten times. V gene TRBV7-8 combines with J gene TRBJ1-5; D not certain. CDR1 and CDR2 from the germline V gene are SGHVS and FQNEAQ. Trimming left V 1 base short and J 5 bases short, with 12 bases between. The CDR3 totals 15 residues. In DNA, the CDR3 is TGTGCCAGCAGCTTAGACGAAGCAGACCATCAGCCCCAGCATTTT. Translated, it gives CASSLDEADHQPQHF.

The J gene is TRBJ1-2, the V gene TRBV2, with D possibly TRBD1 on 6 matching bases. Looked up from germline, CDR1 is SNHLY and CDR2 is FYNNEI. The CDR3 consists of 16 residues. V was pared by 8 bases and J by 0 bases, with 19 bases between. This CDR3 is CASPATGHPTNYGYTF. The DNA of the CDR3 is TGTGCCAGCCCTGCTACGGGACATCCAACTAACTATGGCTACACCTTC.

The rearrangement links TRBV7-9 to TRBJ1-1; D is perhaps TRBD1 (6 bases). This CDR3 spans 15 amino acids. Trimming pared 5 bases from V and 6 bases from J, leaving 19 bases between. Germline lookup yields CDR1 SEHNR and CDR2 FQNEAQ (reference sequence). The CDR3 reads CASSLPGARDAEAFF. The DNA for the CDR3 is TGTGCCAGCAGCCTACCGGGGGCGCGGGACGCTGAAGCTTTCTTT.

J is TRBJ2-1 and V is TRBV6-6; 8 nucleotides align to TRBD2. This CDR3 has 16 amino acids. Trimming cost V 6 bases and J 0 bases; bases outside gene matches: 7. CDR1 and CDR2 from the germline V gene are MNHNY and SVGAGI (reference sequence). The CDR3 reads CASSTRGGSSYNEQFF. The CDR3, as DNA: TGTGCCAGCAGCACCCGGGGGGGCAGCTCCTACAATGAGCAGTTCTTC.